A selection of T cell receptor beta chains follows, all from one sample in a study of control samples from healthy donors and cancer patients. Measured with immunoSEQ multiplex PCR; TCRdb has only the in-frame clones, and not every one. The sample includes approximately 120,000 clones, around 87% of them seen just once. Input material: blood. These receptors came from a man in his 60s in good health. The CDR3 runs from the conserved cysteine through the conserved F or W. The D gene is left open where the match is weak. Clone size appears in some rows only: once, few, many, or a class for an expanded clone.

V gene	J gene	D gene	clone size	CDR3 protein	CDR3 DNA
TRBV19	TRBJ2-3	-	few	CASIKGRDGQDTQYF	TGTGCCAGTATTAAAGGGCGGGACGGCCAAGATACGCAGTATTTT
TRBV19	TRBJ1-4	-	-	CASSIDMVEKLFF	TGTGCCAGTAGTATCGACATGGTTGAAAAACTGTTTTTT
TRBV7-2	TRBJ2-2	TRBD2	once	CASSLVAGGSANTGELFF	TGTGCCAGCAGCTTAGTAGCGGGGGGAAGCGCGAACACCGGGGAGCTGTTTTTT
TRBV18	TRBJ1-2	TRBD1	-	CASSPGQGASYGYTF	TGTGCCAGCTCACCAGGACAGGGGGCGAGCTATGGCTACACCTTC
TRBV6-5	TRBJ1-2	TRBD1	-	CASSRDRYYGYTF	TGTGCCAGCAGTCGGGACAGGTACTATGGCTACACCTTC
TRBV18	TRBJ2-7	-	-	CASSQETGSYEQYF	TGTGCCAGCTCACAGGAAACTGGCTCCTACGAGCAGTACTTC
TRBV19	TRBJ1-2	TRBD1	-	CASDDRAHGYTF	TGTGCCAGTGACGACAGGGCACACGGCTACACCTTC
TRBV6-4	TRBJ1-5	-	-	CASSDSPPAAVGGNQPQHF	TGTGCCAGCAGTGACTCACCGCCGGCGGCAGTCGGGGGGAATCAGCCCCAGCATTTT
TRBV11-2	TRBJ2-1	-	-	CASSWGGVASYNEQFF	TGTGCCAGCAGCTGGGGCGGGGTGGCCTCCTACAATGAGCAGTTCTTC
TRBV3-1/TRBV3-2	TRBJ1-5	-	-	CASSRGEGPQHF	TGTGCCAGCAGCCGGGGCGAAGGGCCCCAGCATTTT
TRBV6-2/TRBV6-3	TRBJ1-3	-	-	CASSDGNTIYF	TGTGCCAGCAGTGATGGAAACACCATATATTTT
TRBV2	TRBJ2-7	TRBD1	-	CASSGQGGRGVEQYF	TGTGCCAGCAGTGGACAAGGGGGCAGGGGTGTTGAGCAGTACTTC
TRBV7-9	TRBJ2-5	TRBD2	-	CASSSGLAGETQYF	TGTGCCAGCAGCTCCGGACTAGCAGGAGAGACCCAGTACTTC
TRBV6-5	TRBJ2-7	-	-	CAIQGLGLYEQYF	TGTGCCATCCAGGGGTTAGGTCTCTACGAGCAGTACTTC
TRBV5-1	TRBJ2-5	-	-	CASSQNQETQYF	TGCGCCAGCAGCCAGAATCAAGAGACCCAGTACTTC
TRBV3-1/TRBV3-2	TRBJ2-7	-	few	CASSRITGRGGQYF	TGTGCCAGCAGCCGTATTACGGGCAGGGGAGGGCAGTACTTC
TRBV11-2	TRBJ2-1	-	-	CASSLILRNNEQFF	TGTGCCAGCAGCTTAATTCTTAGGAACAATGAGCAGTTCTTC
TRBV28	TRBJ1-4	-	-	CASSLGGGRNEKLFF	TGTGCCAGCAGTTTAGGGGGGGGGAGGAATGAAAAACTGTTTTTT
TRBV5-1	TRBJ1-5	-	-	CASSHTGFVIKVDNQPQHF	TGCGCCAGCAGCCATACAGGGTTCGTGATCAAGGTTGACAATCAGCCCCAGCATTTT
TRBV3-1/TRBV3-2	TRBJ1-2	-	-	CASSRTGWIYTF	TGTGCCAGCAGCCGAACAGGGTGGATCTACACCTTC
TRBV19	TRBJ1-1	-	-	CASSSAEGYTEAFF	TGTGCCAGTAGTTCCGCGGAGGGGTACACTGAAGCTTTCTTT
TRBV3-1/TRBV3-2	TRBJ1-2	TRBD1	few	CASSPGQGSGYTF	TGTGCCAGCAGCCCTGGACAGGGTAGTGGCTACACCTTC
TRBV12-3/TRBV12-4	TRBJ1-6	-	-	CASTLGNSPLHF	TGTGCCAGCACCCTGGGCAATTCACCCCTCCACTTT
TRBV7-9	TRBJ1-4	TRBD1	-	CASSLTGGQENEKLFF	TGTGCCAGCAGCCTTACCGGGGGACAGGAAAATGAAAAACTGTTTTTT
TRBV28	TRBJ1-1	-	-	CASIFFRGTEAFF	TGTGCCAGCATCTTCTTCAGGGGTACTGAAGCTTTCTTT
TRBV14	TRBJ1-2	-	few	CASSQEGFRGKRDYGYTF	TGTGCCAGCAGCCAAGAAGGATTCAGGGGAAAGAGGGACTATGGCTACACCTTC
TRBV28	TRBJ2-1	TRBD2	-	CASSPGLAGAPQREQFF	TGTGCCAGCAGCCCAGGACTAGCGGGGGCCCCGCAGAGGGAGCAGTTCTTC
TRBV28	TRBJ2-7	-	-	CASSTTGRGYEQYF	TGTGCCAGCAGTACGACAGGGAGGGGTTACGAGCAGTACTTC
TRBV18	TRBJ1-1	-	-	CASSPGPQIGAFF	TGTGCCAGCTCCCCGGGACCACAGATTGGGGCTTTCTTT
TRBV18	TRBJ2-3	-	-	CASSPSSPVGDTQYF	TGTGCCAGCTCACCATCCTCCCCGGTGGGAGATACGCAGTATTTT
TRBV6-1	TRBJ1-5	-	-	CASSEALMTGEWEHF	TGTGCCAGCAGTGAAGCGCTTATGACAGGCGAATGGGAGCATTTT
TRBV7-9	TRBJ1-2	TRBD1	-	CASSPRQGRGYTF	TGTGCCAGCAGCCCTAGACAGGGCCGGGGCTACACCTTC
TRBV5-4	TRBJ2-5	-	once	CASSLDQRSGETQYF	TGTGCCAGCAGCTTGGACCAGAGGAGCGGGGAGACCCAGTACTTC
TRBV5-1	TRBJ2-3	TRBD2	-	CASSLAIGGGGTQYF	TGCGCCAGCAGCTTGGCCATAGGCGGGGGAGGCACGCAGTATTTT
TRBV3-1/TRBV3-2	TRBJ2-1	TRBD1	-	CASSEQNRDRGFLYNEQFF	TGTGCCAGCAGCGAACAGAATCGGGACAGGGGTTTTCTCTACAATGAGCAGTTCTTC
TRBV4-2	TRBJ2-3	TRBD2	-	CASSLGTSGGVQDTQYF	TGTGCCAGCAGCCTGGGGACTAGCGGGGGGGTCCAAGATACGCAGTATTTT
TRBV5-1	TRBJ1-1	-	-	CASSLARGEGMNTEAFF	TGCGCCAGCAGCTTGGCGAGGGGCGAAGGAATGAACACTGAAGCTTTCTTT
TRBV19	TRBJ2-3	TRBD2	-	CASSNGLASTDTQYF	TGTGCCAGTAGTAACGGACTAGCGAGCACAGATACGCAGTATTTT
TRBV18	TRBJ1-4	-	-	CASSPIGGGQEKLFF	TGTGCCAGCTCACCAATCGGAGGGGGGCAGGAAAAACTGTTTTTT
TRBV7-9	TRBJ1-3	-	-	CASSLDSGNTIYF	TGTGCCAGCAGCTTAGATTCCGGAAACACCATATATTTT
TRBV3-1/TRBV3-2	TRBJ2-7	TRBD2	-	CASSPRGLAGGAYEQYF	TGTGCCAGCAGCCCCCGGGGACTAGCGGGGGGTGCCTACGAGCAGTACTTC
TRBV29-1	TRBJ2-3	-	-	CTAEKKRTVGGLADTQYF	TGCACCGCAGAGAAAAAACGTACAGTGGGGGGACTCGCAGATACGCAGTATTTT
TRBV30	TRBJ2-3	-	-	CAWSVGSSNGAGTQYF	TGTGCCTGGAGTGTAGGGTCTAGCAACGGGGCGGGGACGCAGTATTTT
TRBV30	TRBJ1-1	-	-	CAWRAQEYTEAFF	TGTGCCTGGAGAGCACAGGAATACACTGAAGCTTTCTTT